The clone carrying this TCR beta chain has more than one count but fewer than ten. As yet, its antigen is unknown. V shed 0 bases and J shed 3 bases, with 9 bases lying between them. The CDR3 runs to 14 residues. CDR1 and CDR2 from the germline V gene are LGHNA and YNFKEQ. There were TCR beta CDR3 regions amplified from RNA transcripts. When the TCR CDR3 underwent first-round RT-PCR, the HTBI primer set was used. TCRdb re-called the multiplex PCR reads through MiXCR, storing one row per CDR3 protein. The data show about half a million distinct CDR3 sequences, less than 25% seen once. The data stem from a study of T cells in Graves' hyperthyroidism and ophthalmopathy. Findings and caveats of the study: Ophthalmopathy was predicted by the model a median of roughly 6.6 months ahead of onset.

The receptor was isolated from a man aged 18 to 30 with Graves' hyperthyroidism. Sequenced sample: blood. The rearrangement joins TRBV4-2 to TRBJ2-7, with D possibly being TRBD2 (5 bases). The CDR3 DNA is TGTGCCAGCAGCCAAGATCGCGGGTACTACGAGCAGTACTTC. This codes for CASSQDRGYYEQYF.